Listed below are T cell receptor beta chains from one sample, sequenced in a study of blood T cell repertoires in COVID-19. TCRdb keeps only in-frame clones here, not all; method: immunoSEQ multiplex PCR. The data hold about 140,000 clones, with about 79% observed a single time. Sequenced material: PBMCs or T cells enriched from blood (not recorded which). The origin of the receptors is a woman aged 50 to 60 who had recovered from COVID-19. Both conserved end residues are part of each CDR3. Fields, in order: V gene, clone size, CDR3 length, D gene, J gene, CDR3 DNA, CDR3 protein. The D gene is left open where the match is weak. Size is stated for part of the rows, as once, few or many counts, or as a class when the clone is expanded.

TRBV5-1	.	17	TRBD2	TRBJ2-2	TGCGCCAGCAGCAAATCACAGCGGGACTTCTCTACCGGGGAGCTGTTTTTT	CASSKSQRDFSTGELFF
TRBV10-2	.	13	.	TRBJ2-3	TGCGCCAGCTCCTCTGCCGGGGGATATACGCAGTATTTT	CASSSAGGYTQYF
TRBV19	.	13	.	TRBJ2-1	TGTGCCAGTAGTATGGGCGCCTCCAATGAGCAGTTCTTC	CASSMGASNEQFF
TRBV12-3/TRBV12-4	.	13	TRBD1	TRBJ1-2	TGTGCCAGCAGTTTCCGACAGGGGGTTGGCTACACCTTC	CASSFRQGVGYTF
TRBV4-1	.	14	.	TRBJ1-1	TGCGCCAGCAGCCAAGAGCCGGGGAACACTGAAGCTTTCTTT	CASSQEPGNTEAFF
TRBV28	.	16	.	TRBJ1-5	TGTGCCAGCACCGGCGAGGGAGAGGGTCTGACTCAGCCCCAGCATTTT	CASTGEGEGLTQPQHF
TRBV11-3	few	15	.	TRBJ1-2	TGTGCCAGCAGCTTAGATATGCGGGGGCTGGATGGCTACACCTTC	CASSLDMRGLDGYTF
TRBV27	once	15	.	TRBJ2-1	TGTGCCAGCAGTTTCTCCGGACAGCGTGGCAATGAGCAGTTCTTC	CASSFSGQRGNEQFF
TRBV5-4	.	16	TRBD1	TRBJ1-1	TGTGCCAGCAGCCCACAGGGGGCGCGTCGGAACACTGAAGCTTTCTTT	CASSPQGARRNTEAFF
TRBV12-2	.	18	.	TRBJ2-6	TGTGCAAGTCGCTTAGTCAGGACAGGCCACTCTGGGGCCAACGTCCTGACTTTC	CASRLVRTGHSGANVLTF
TRBV5-1	.	14	.	TRBJ1-1	TGCGCCAGCAGCTCAGTACAGGGAGTCACTGAAGCTTTCTTT	CASSSVQGVTEAFF
TRBV3-1/TRBV3-2	.	15	TRBD1	TRBJ1-4	TGTGCCAGCAGCCAAGTTAGGACAGGGGAAGAAAAACTGTTTTTT	CASSQVRTGEEKLFF
TRBV18	.	17	.	TRBJ1-6	TGTGCCAGCTCCTCGCAAGCGTCGCGGGTCCATAATTCACCCCTCCACTTT	CASSSQASRVHNSPLHF
TRBV2	few	14	.	TRBJ1-2	TGTGCCAGCAGTGAAGAGGGGGTGATCTATGGCTACACCTTC	CASSEEGVIYGYTF
TRBV7-3	.	13	TRBD1	TRBJ2-7	TGTGCCAGCAGCTATAACAGGGGCTACGAGCAGTACTTC	CASSYNRGYEQYF
TRBV7-2	.	16	TRBD1	TRBJ1-1	TGTGCCAGCAGCTTAGGAGTCAGGGGGGCGCACACTGAAGCTTTCTTT	CASSLGVRGAHTEAFF
TRBV11-3	.	14	.	TRBJ2-1	TGTGCCAGCAGCCTCTTGGACAGATCTCATGAGCAGTTCTTC	CASSLLDRSHEQFF
TRBV7-3	.	15	.	TRBJ2-1	TGTGCCAGCAGCTTAATCAGGACCGGGGGAAATGAGCAGTTCTTC	CASSLIRTGGNEQFF
TRBV19	.	15	TRBD2	TRBJ2-7	TGTGCCAGTAGTATTAGCGGGAGGACCAACTACGAGCAGTACTTC	CASSISGRTNYEQYF
TRBV19	.	14	.	TRBJ2-5	TGTGCCAGTACCCCTGGCGGGGTCACAGAGACCCAGTACTTC	CASTPGGVTETQYF
TRBV28	.	15	TRBD1	TRBJ2-2	TGTGCCAGCACCGAATCCGGGACAGGGGGCGGGGAGCTGTTTTTT	CASTESGTGGGELFF
TRBV6-5	.	15	.	TRBJ1-3	TGTGCCAGCAGTTACTCCTTTATGCGGGGAAACACCATATATTTT	CASSYSFMRGNTIYF
TRBV11-2	.	12	TRBD1	TRBJ1-1	TGTGCCAGCAGCCCGGACAGGAGTAAGGCTTTCTTT	CASSPDRSKAFF
TRBV19	.	13	.	TRBJ1-2	TGTGCCAGTAGTATAGGTCCCAGCTATGGCTACACCTTC	CASSIGPSYGYTF
TRBV5-1	.	15	TRBD1	TRBJ2-7	TGCGCCAGCAGCTTCGGGACAGGCCCCGCCTACGAGCAGTACTTC	CASSFGTGPAYEQYF
TRBV15	.	17	TRBD2	TRBJ2-7	TGTGCCACCAGCAGAGGACTAGCGGGGGGGATCTCCTACGAGCAGTACTTC	CATSRGLAGGISYEQYF
TRBV3-1/TRBV3-2	.	17	.	TRBJ2-3	TGTGCCAGCAGCCAAGATTGGGCGGGGTCTAGCACAGATACGCAGTATTTT	CASSQDWAGSSTDTQYF
TRBV4-1	.	17	TRBD2	TRBJ2-2	TGCGCCAGCAGCCAAGAAGTAACTAGCGGGAGTGGCGGGGAGCTGTTTTTT	CASSQEVTSGSGGELFF
TRBV28	.	13	TRBD1	TRBJ1-1	TGTGCCAGCAGTTACACAGGGGGCACTGAAGCTTTCTTT	CASSYTGGTEAFF
TRBV5-1	.	13	.	TRBJ1-1	TGCGCCAGCAGCTTGGAGGGAGTTCCTGAAGCTTTCTTT	CASSLEGVPEAFF
TRBV5-1	.	16	TRBD2	TRBJ2-3	TGCGCCAGCAGGGGACTAGCGGGGGACCGCACAGATACGCAGTATTTT	CASRGLAGDRTDTQYF
TRBV18	.	16	.	TRBJ2-7	TGTGCCAGCTCCTTAGGAGTAGGCTCAAGCTCCTACGAGCAGTACTTC	CASSLGVGSSSYEQYF
TRBV19	.	15	.	TRBJ1-5	TGTGCCAGTAGTATCTCCAGTAATAGCAATCAGCCCCAGCATTTT	CASSISSNSNQPQHF
TRBV5-4	.	19	TRBD2	TRBJ2-1	TGTGCCAGCAGCGCCGGCGGGACTAGCGGGAGTTCTTTATACAATGAGCAGTTCTTC	CASSAGGTSGSSLYNEQFF
TRBV3-1/TRBV3-2	few	17	TRBD2	TRBJ2-7	TGTGCCAGCAGCGGTCAGCTAGCGGGAGGTAGGACCTACGAGCAGTACTTC	CASSGQLAGGRTYEQYF
TRBV29-1	.	12	.	TRBJ2-7	TGCAGCGTTGTCGGAGGGCGGCACGAGCAGTACTTC	CSVVGGRHEQYF
TRBV5-1	once	14	.	TRBJ1-5	TGCGCCAGCAGCTTGGGCGGAGGGGAGCAGCCCCAGCATTTT	CASSLGGGEQPQHF
TRBV28	.	16	TRBD1	TRBJ1-1	TGTGCCAGCAGTTTATTCACAGGGGGCGCGGGCACTGAAGCTTTCTTT	CASSLFTGGAGTEAFF
TRBV28	.	14	.	TRBJ2-3	TGTGCCAGCAGTTTAGTTTCTAGCCCAAGCACGCAGTATTTT	CASSLVSSPSTQYF
TRBV7-3	.	19	TRBD2	TRBJ2-1	TGTGCCAGCAGCTCTTCCACTGTCTCAAGCGGGAGTATCCCTAATGAGCAGTTCTTC	CASSSSTVSSGSIPNEQFF
TRBV5-1	.	18	TRBD1	TRBJ2-7	TGCGCCAGCAGCTTGGGGCCACCGGGACAGGGGGCTTCCCACGAGCAGTACTTC	CASSLGPPGQGASHEQYF
TRBV29-1	.	14	TRBD2	TRBJ2-1	TGCAGCGTCCAGGGAGGGACTAGCATCTATGAGCAGTTCTTC	CSVQGGTSIYEQFF
TRBV7-9	.	14	TRBD2	TRBJ2-7	TGTGCCAGCAGCTCCCAGCGGGACGCGTACGAGCAGTACTTC	CASSSQRDAYEQYF
TRBV19	.	14	.	TRBJ1-6	TGTGCCAGTAGTATCCGCAGAAACCAATCACCCCTCCACTTT	CASSIRRNQSPLHF
TRBV10-2	.	18	TRBD2	TRBJ2-3	TGCGCCAGCAGTGAGACTAGCGGGGGGCCAACTAGCACAGATACGCAGTATTTT	CASSETSGGPTSTDTQYF
TRBV2	few	13	.	TRBJ1-3	TGTGCCAGCAGTGCGGGATCTGGAAACACCATATATTTT	CASSAGSGNTIYF
TRBV28	.	16	TRBD1	TRBJ1-5	TGTGCCAGCAGTTTAACCGGGACAGGGGTCAATCAGCCCCAGCATTTT	CASSLTGTGVNQPQHF
TRBV5-1	.	12	TRBD2	TRBJ2-7	TGCGCCAGCGGGACTAGCAGCTACGAGCAGTACTTC	CASGTSSYEQYF
TRBV30	.	15	.	TRBJ1-1	TGTGCCTGGAGTGGAACCCTTCTGGGAGGTACTGAAGCTTTCTTT	CAWSGTLLGGTEAFF
TRBV28	.	16	TRBD1	TRBJ1-1	TGTGCCAGCAGTTCAGCCTCGGACAGGGGTAATACTGAAGCTTTCTTT	CASSSASDRGNTEAFF
TRBV16	.	13	.	TRBJ2-7	TGTGCCAGCAGCCCGACAGTGACCTACGAGCAGTACTTC	CASSPTVTYEQYF
TRBV29-1	.	12	.	TRBJ1-1	TGCAGCGTTAGCTCGGAGGGCACTGAAGCTTTCTTT	CSVSSEGTEAFF